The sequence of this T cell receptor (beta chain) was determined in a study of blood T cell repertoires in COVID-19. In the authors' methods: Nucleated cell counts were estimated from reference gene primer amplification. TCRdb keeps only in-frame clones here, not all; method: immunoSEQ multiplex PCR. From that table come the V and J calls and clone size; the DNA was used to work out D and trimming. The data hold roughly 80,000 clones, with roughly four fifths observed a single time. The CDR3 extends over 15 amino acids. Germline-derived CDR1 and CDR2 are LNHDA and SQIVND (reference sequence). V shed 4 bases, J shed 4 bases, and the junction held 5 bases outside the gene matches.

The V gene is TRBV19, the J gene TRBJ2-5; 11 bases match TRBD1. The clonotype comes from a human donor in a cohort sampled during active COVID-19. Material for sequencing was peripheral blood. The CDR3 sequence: CASSTDRGRGETQYF. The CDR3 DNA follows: TGTGCCAGTAGTACGGACAGGGGGCGAGGAGAGACCCAGTACTTC. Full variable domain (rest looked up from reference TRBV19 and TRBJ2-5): DGGITQSPKYLFRKEGQNVTLSCEQNLNHDAMYWYRQDPGQGLRLIYYSQIVNDFQKGDIAEGYSVSREKKESFPLTVTSAQKNPTAFYLCASSTDRGRGETQYFGPGTRLLVL.